This T cell receptor beta chain appears in the sequencing data of a study of beta chain features in type 1 diabetes. This clone was seen more than once but under ten times. The DNA is left out, because the CDR3 cannot be placed on it with certainty; the CDR3 is given as TCRdb lists it. Sequenced material consisted of expressed TCRB transcripts (all of the isolated RNA was reverse transcribed). Using immunoSEQ multiplex PCR, the repertoire was profiled, and TCRdb retains in-frame clones only, with some absent. The table lists 680,000 or so clones, roughly 16% of them singletons. Inclusive of both ends, the CDR3 amounts to 16 amino acids. CDR1 and CDR2 (germline): GTSNPN, SVGIG (reference sequence).

The receptor was derived from a man aged 18 to 29 in good health. The chain employs TRBV30 and TRBJ1-2. The sample taken for sequencing was naive CD4+ T cells from blood. This CDR3 reads CAWSVLLSAGNYGYTF.